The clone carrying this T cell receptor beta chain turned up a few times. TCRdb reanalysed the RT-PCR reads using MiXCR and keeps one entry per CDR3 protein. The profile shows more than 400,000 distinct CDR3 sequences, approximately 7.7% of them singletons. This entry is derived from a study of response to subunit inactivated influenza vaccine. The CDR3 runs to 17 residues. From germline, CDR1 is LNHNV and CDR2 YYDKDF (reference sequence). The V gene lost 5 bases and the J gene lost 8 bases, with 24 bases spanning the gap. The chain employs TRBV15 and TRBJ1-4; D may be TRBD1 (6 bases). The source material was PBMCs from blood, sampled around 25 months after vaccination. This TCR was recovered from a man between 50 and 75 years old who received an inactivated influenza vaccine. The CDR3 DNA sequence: TGTGCCACCAGCGGATACACTTTGGGCAGGGGAGGCGAAAAACTGTTTTTT. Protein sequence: CATSGYTLGRGGEKLFF.